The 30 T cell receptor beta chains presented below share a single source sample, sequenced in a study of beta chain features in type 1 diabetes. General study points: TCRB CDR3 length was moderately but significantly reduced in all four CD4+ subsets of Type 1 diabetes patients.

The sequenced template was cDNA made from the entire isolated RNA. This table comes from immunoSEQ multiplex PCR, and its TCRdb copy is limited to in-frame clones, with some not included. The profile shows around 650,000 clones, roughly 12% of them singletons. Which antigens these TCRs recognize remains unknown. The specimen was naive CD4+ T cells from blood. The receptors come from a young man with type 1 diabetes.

The CDR3 sequence is CASSIDLSQWSGYTF. As DNA, the CDR3 is TGTGCCAGTAGTATAGATCTTTCACAGTGGAGTGGCTACACCTTC. The chain employs TRBV19 and TRBJ1-2; D not resolved. Trimming stripped 0 bases from V and 7 bases from J, with 15 bases between. CDR3 length: 15 amino acids. Germline-derived CDR1 and CDR2 are LNHDA and SQIVND (reference sequence).

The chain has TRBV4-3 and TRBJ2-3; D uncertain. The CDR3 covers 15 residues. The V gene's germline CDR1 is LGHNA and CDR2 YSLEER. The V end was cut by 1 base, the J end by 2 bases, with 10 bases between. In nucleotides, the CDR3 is TGCGCCAGCAGCCAAGTCCGTGGATACACAGATACGCAGTATTTT. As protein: CASSQVRGYTDTQYF.

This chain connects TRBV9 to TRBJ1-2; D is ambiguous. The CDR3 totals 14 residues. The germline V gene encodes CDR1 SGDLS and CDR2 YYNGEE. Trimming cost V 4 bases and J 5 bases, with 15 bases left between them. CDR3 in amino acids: CASSPGIDEYGYTF. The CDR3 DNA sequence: TGTGCCAGCAGCCCTGGGATCGATGAGTATGGCTACACCTTC.

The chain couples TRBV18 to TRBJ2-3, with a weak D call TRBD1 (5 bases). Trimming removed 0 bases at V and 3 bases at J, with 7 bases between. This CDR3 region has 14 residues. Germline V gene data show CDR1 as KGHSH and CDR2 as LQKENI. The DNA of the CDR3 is TGTGCCAGCTCACCACCGCAGGGAACAGATACGCAGTATTTT. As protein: CASSPPQGTDTQYF.

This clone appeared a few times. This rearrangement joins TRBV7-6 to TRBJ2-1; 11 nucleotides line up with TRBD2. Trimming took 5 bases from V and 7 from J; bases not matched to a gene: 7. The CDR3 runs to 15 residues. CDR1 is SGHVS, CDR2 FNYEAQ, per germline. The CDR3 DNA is TGTGCCAGCAGCATTAGCGGGGGGGCCTCTAATGAGCAGTTCTTC. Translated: CASSISGGASNEQFF. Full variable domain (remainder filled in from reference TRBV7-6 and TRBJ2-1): GAGVSQSPRYKVTKRGQDVALRCDPISGHVSLYWYRQALGQGPEFLTYFNYEAQQDKSGLPNDRFSAERPEGSISTLTIQRTEQRDSAMYRCASSISGGASNEQFFGPGTRLTVL.

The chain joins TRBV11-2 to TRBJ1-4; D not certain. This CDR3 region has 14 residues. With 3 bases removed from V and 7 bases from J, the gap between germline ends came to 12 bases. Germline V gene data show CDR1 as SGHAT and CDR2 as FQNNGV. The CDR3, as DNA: TGTGCCAGCAGCTTTTCAACGGGGAGTGAAAAACTGTTTTTT. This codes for CASSFSTGSEKLFF.

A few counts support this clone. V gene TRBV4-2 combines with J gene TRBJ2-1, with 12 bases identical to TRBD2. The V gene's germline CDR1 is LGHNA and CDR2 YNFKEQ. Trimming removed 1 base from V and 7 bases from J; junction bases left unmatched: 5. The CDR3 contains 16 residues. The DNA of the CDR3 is TGTGCCAGCAGCCAAGGGCTAGCGGGGGGGCCGAATGAGCAGTTCTTC. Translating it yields CASSQGLAGGPNEQFF.

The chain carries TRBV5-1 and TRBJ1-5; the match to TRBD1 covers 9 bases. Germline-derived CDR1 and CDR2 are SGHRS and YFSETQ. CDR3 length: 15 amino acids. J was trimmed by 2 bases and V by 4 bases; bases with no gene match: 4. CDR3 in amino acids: CASSVTGGGNQPQHF. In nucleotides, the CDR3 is TGCGCCAGCAGCGTTACAGGGGGCGGCAATCAGCCCCAGCATTTT.

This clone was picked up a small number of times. The CDR3 loop reads CAWQRISGTYEQYF. The DNA of the CDR3 is TGTGCCTGGCAAAGGATCAGCGGTACCTACGAGCAGTACTTC. This chain joins TRBV30 and TRBJ2-7; TRBD2 might be the D (5 bases). CDR1 and CDR2 (germline): GTSNPN, SVGIG (reference sequence). This CDR3 spans 14 amino acids. Between the trimmed V and J ends, which lost 5 bases and 2 bases, there was a span of 16 bases. Combining the CDR3 with reference TRBV30 and TRBJ2-7 gives the whole variable domain SQTIHQWPATLVQPVGSPLSLECTVEGTSNPNLYWYRQAAGRGLQLLFYSVGIGQISSEVPQNLSASRPQDRQFILSSKKLLLSDSGFYLCAWQRISGTYEQYFGPGTRLTVT.

This CDR3 is CASSLTGTGDYEQYF. CDR3 nucleotide sequence: TGTGCCAGTAGTCTTACAGGGACAGGAGACTACGAGCAGTACTTC. The chain couples TRBV19 to TRBJ2-7; 8 bases map to TRBD1. Germline CDR1 reads LNHDA; CDR2 reads SQIVND (reference sequence). V shed 5 bases, J shed 3 bases, and the junction held 9 bases outside the gene matches. The CDR3 totals 15 residues.

The CDR3 loop is CASSSATNEKLFF. CDR3 in DNA: TGTGCCAGCTCCTCCGCAACTAATGAAAAACTGTTTTTT. The V call is TRBV27, the J call TRBJ1-4; no clear D. This CDR3 has 13 amino acids. V was trimmed by 8 bases and J by 0 bases, leaving 7 bases between them. Germline CDR1 is MNHEY and CDR2 is SMNVEV (reference sequence).

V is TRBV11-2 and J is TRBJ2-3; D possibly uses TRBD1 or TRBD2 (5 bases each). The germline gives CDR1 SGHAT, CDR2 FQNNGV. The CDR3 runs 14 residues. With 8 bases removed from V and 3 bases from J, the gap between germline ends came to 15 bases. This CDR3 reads CASQRDRRTDTQYF. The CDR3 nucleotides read TGTGCCAGCCAACGGGACCGGAGGACAGATACGCAGTATTTT. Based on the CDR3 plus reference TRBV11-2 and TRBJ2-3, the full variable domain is EAGVAQSPRYKIIEKRQSVAFWCNPISGHATLYWYQQILGQGPKLLIQFQNNGVVDDSQLPKDRFSAERLKGVDSTLKIQPAKLEDSAVYLCASQRDRRTDTQYFGPGTRLTVL.

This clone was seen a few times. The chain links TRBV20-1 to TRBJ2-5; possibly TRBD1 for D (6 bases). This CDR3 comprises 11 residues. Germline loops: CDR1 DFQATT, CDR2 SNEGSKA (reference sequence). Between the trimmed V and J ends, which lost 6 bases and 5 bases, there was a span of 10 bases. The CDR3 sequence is CSALRGETQYF. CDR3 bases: TGCAGTGCCTTAAGGGGGGAGACCCAGTACTTC.

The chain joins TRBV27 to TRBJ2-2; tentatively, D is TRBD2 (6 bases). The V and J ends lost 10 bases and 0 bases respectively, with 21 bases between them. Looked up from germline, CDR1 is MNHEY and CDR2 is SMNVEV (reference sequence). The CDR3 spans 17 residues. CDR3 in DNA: TGTGCCACCTACCCCTCAGCGGGCCGGACGAACACCGGGGAGCTGTTTTTT. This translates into CATYPSAGRTNTGELFF.

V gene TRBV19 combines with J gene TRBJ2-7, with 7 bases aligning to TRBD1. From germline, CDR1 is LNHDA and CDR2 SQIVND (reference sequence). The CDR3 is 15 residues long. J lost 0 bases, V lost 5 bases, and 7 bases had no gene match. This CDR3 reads CASSDRDRSSYEQYF. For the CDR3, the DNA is TGTGCCAGTAGTGACCGGGACAGATCCTCCTACGAGCAGTACTTC.

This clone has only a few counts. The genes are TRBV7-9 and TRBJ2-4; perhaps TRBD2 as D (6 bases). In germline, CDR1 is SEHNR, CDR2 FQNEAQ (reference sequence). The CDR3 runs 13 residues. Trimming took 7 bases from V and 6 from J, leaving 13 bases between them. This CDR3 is CASNEGRSNIQYF. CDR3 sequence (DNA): TGTGCCAGCAACGAAGGGAGGTCAAACATTCAGTACTTC.

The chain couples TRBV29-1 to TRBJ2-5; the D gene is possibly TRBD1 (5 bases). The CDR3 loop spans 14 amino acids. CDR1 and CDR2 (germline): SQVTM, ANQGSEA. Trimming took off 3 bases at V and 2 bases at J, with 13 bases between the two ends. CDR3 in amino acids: CSVEIHGHQETQYF. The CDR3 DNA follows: TGCAGCGTTGAGATCCACGGACATCAAGAGACCCAGTACTTC.

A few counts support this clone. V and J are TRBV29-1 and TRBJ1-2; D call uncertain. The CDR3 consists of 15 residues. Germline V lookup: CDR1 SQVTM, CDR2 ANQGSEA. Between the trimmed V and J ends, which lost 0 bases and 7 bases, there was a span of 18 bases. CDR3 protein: CSVEETPGSSAGYTF. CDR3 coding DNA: TGCAGCGTTGAAGAAACCCCGGGATCGTCTGCTGGCTACACCTTC.

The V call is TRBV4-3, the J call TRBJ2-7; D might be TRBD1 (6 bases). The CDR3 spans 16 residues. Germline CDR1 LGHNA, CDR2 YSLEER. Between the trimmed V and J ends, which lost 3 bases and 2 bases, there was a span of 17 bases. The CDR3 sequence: CASSQVRGTPAYEQYF. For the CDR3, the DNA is TGCGCCAGCAGCCAGGTGAGGGGGACACCGGCCTACGAGCAGTACTTC.

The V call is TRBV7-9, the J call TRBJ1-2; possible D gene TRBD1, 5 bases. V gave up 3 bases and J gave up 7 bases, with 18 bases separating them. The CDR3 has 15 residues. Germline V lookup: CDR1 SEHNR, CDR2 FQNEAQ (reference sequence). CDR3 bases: TGTGCCAGCAGCTTCGTCCAGTCTCCCGGGGGTGGCTACACCTTC. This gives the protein CASSFVQSPGGGYTF.

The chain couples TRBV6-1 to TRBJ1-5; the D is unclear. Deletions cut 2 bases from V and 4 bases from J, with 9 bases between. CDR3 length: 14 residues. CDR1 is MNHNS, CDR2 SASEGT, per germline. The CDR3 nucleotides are TGTGCCAGCAGTGAACTAGGGTGGAATCAGCCCCAGCATTTT. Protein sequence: CASSELGWNQPQHF.

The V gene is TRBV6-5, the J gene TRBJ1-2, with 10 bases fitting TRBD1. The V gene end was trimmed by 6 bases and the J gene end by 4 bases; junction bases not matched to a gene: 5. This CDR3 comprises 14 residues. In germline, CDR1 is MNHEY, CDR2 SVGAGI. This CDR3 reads CASRPTGGFYGYTF. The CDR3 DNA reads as TGTGCCAGCAGACCGACAGGGGGCTTCTATGGCTACACCTTC.

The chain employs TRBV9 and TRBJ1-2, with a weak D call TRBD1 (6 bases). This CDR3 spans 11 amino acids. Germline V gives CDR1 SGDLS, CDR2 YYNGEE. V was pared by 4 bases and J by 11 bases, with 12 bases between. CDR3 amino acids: CASSTAGEYTF. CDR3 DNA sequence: TGTGCCAGCAGCACAGCAGGGGAATACACCTTC.

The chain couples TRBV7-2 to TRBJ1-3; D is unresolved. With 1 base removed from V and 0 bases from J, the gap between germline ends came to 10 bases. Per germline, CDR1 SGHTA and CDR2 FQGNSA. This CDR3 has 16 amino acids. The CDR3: CASSLGRLSSGNTIYF. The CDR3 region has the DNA TGTGCCAGCAGCTTAGGACGCTTGAGCTCTGGAAACACCATATATTTT.

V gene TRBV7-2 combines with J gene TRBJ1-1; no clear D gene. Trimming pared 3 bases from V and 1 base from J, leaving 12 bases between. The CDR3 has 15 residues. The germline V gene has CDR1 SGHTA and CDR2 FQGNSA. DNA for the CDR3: TGTGCCAGCAGCTTGAGCGGGGTCTCGAACACTGAAGCTTTCTTT. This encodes CASSLSGVSNTEAFF.

CDR3 bases: TGCGCCAGCAGCCCTCGGTCGGGGGTCGGCGAGCAGTACTTC. Amino acids: CASSPRSGVGEQYF. The rearrangement links TRBV5-1 to TRBJ2-7; D possibly corresponds to TRBD2 (6 bases). In germline, CDR1 is SGHRS, CDR2 YFSETQ. Trimming took 4 bases from V and 6 from J, leaving 17 bases between them. This CDR3 has 14 amino acids.

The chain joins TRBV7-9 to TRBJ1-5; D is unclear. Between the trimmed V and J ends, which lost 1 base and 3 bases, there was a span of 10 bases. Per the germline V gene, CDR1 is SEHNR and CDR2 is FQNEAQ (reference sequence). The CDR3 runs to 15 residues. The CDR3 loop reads CASSLDSSHNQPQHF. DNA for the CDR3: TGTGCCAGCAGCTTAGACAGCTCCCACAATCAGCCCCAGCATTTT. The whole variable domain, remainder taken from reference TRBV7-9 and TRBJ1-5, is DTGVSQNPRHKITKRGQNVTFRCDPISEHNRLYWYRQTLGQGPEFLTYFQNEAQLEKSRLLSDRFSAERPKGSFSTLEIQRTEQGDSAMYLCASSLDSSHNQPQHFGDGTRLSIL.

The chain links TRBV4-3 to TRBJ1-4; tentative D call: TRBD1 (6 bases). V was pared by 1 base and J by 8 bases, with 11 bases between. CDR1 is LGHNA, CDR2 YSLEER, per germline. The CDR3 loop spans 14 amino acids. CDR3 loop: CASSQGGREEKLFF. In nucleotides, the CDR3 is TGCGCCAGCAGCCAAGGGGGGCGCGAAGAAAAACTGTTTTTT.

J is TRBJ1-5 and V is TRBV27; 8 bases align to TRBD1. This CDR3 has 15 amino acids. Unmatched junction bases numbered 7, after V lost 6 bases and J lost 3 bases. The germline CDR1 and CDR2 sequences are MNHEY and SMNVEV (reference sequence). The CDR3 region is CASRLQGVNNQPQHF. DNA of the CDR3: TGTGCCAGCAGGCTACAGGGGGTGAACAATCAGCCCCAGCATTTT.

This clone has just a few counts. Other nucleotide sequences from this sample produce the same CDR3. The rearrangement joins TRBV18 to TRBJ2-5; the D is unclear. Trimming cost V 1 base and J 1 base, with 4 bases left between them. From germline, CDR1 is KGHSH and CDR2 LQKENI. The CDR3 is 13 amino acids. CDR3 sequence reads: CASSPRSQETQYF. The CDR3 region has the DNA TGTGCCAGCTCACCACGGTCCCAAGAGACCCAGTACTTC.